The clone carrying this T cell receptor (beta chain) was found many times. The antigen is undetermined. The source of the blood RNA was unsorted whole blood, and germline DNA was extracted as well. Starting from about 0.5 ug of total RNA, TCR beta cDNA was produced with a primer in the constant region. Slightly modified ARM-PCR with three nested multiplex PCR rounds yielded TCR beta libraries. TCRdb processed the multiplex PCR reads anew with MiXCR; each CDR3 protein has one entry. The data hold about 200,000 distinct CDR3 sequences, with about 61% observed a single time. These data belong to a study of tumor-infiltrating lymphocytes in primary liver carcinoma. Across the whole study: Resecting the tumor surgically was how the patients' primary liver carcinoma was treated. Study observations and caveats: Blood's top-250-clone fraction was significantly lower than that of tumors (p = 0.039).

The sequence came from a woman in her sixties or seventies with primary liver carcinoma and hepatitis B virus infection. The sequencing sample was made of peripheral blood.

CDR3 in amino acids: CASSRPDYEQYF. The CDR3 nucleotides are TGTGCCAGCAGTCGACCAGACTACGAGCAGTACTTC. V and J are TRBV6-6 and TRBJ2-7; D is ambiguous. This CDR3 region has 12 residues. CDR1 and CDR2 from the germline V gene are MNHNY and SVGAGI (reference sequence). V lost 5 bases and J lost 3, with 8 bases in between.